The text below deals with one T cell receptor beta chain. The antigen remains undetermined. The record originates from a study of T-cell reconstitution after alpha-beta-depleted transplantation in children. Notes on the study in general: Two months or so post-transplant, alpha-beta T cells reportedly derived from several hundred expanded graft clones. Among T cells one year after transplant, newly produced cells accounted for most counts and diversity.

Germline V lookup: CDR1 MNHEY, CDR2 SMNVEV (reference sequence). This CDR3 is 14 amino acids long. Trimming stripped 6 bases from V and 5 bases from J, with 11 bases between. Preparing the TCRbeta library involved the use of unique molecular identifiers. MiXCR, applied by TCRdb to the PCR reads, yields one record per CDR3 protein. Of about 980,000 distinct CDR3 sequences listed, 25% to 30% are singletons. This chain links TRBV27 with TRBJ1-6; the D is unclear. This material consisted of PBMCs, mostly from graft donor cells, taken 360 days after TCRalphabeta/CD19-depleted stem cell transplant. The receptor was isolated from a boy in the first two years of life who had a stem cell transplant for SCID, so the T cells may come from the graft donor. In DNA form, the CDR3 reads TGTGCCAGCAGGGGCGTCAACCATAATTCACCCCTCCACTTT. It codes for CASRGVNHNSPLHF.